Presented here are 32 T cell receptor beta chains from one specimen sequenced in a study of T-cell memory formation after mild COVID-19. A single record per CDR3 protein comes from TCRdb applying MiXCR to the 5' RACE reads. The sample holds some 290,000 distinct CDR3 sequences, roughly 16% seen once. The sequenced sample was PBMCs or a T cell subset sorted from them (not recorded which). These receptors originate from a man aged 18 to 30 who had mild COVID-19 (a few samples of this study predate the infection). Cell type and time point are not known.

The CDR3 sequence: CSAREGQGKNTEAFF. For the CDR3, the DNA is TGCAGTGCTAGAGAAGGACAGGGGAAGAACACTGAAGCTTTCTTT. The rearrangement uses TRBV20-1 and TRBJ1-1; 9 bases fit TRBD1. This CDR3 is built from 15 residues. J was trimmed by 1 base and V by 0 bases; bases with no gene match: 3. Germline V CDR1 and CDR2: DFQATT, SNEGSKA (reference sequence).

With respect to this clonotype: One end of the junction varies from germline; a read error may be responsible. The rearrangement links TRBV4-3 to TRBJ2-3, with D hard to call. The CDR3 is 13 amino acids. Germline loops: CDR1 LGHNA, CDR2 YSLEER. CDR3 sequence (DNA): TGCGCCAGCAGCCAAGAGATCACAAATACGCAGTATTTT. As protein: CASSQEITNTQYF.

The V gene is TRBV6-5, the J gene TRBJ2-5; TRBD1 aligns across 10 bases. The CDR3 is made up of 17 amino acids. J gave up 1 base and V 6 bases, and 11 bases lay outside the gene matches. Germline CDR1 MNHEY, CDR2 SVGAGI. CDR3 DNA sequence: TGTGCCAGCAGGCCGGACAGGGGGTACCGAATCCAAGAGACCCAGTACTTC. It encodes CASRPDRGYRIQETQYF.

This clonotype was counted only a few times. The genes are TRBV19 and TRBJ1-5; possibly TRBD1 for D (6 bases). Germline V gene data show CDR1 as LNHDA and CDR2 as SQIVND (reference sequence). This CDR3 comprises 13 residues. Trimming took 4 bases from V and 9 from J, leaving 13 bases between them. The CDR3 loop reads CASSTGTFMPQHF. The CDR3 nucleotides are TGTGCCAGTAGTACGGGGACATTCATGCCCCAGCATTTT.

This clonotype has a handful of counts. V gene TRBV9 combines with J gene TRBJ1-6; 8 nucleotides line up with TRBD1. Trimming at V came to 4 bases and at J to 7 bases, leaving 10 bases not matched to a gene. The CDR3 loop spans 16 amino acids. Germline V lookup: CDR1 SGDLS, CDR2 YYNGEE. CDR3 amino acids: CASSKTPGQVNSPLHF. CDR3 sequence (DNA): TGTGCCAGCAGCAAAACGCCGGGACAGGTCAATTCACCCCTCCACTTT.

The V gene is TRBV7-2, the J gene TRBJ2-2; no clear D gene. The length of the CDR3 is 16 residues. V was trimmed by 2 bases and J by 4 bases, leaving 14 bases between them. Per germline, CDR1 SGHTA and CDR2 FQGNSA. The CDR3: CASSLKPGSVTGELFF. Here the CDR3 DNA reads TGTGCCAGCAGCTTAAAGCCCGGCTCGGTCACCGGGGAGCTGTTTTTT. The whole variable domain, remainder taken from reference TRBV7-2 and TRBJ2-2, is GAGVSQSPSNKVTEKGKDVELRCDPISGHTALYWYRQSLGQGLEFLIYFQGNSAPDKSGLPSDRFSAERTGGSVSTLTIQRTQQEDSAVYLCASSLKPGSVTGELFFGEGSRLTVL.

The genes are TRBV11-3 and TRBJ1-4; unclear D gene. Looked up from germline, CDR1 is SGHNT and CDR2 is YENEEA. The CDR3 extends over 18 amino acids. V lost 3 bases and J lost 6, with 23 bases in between. CDR3 nucleotides: TGTGCCAGCAGCTTGCCCCGGGCCCTCGACGCTGCTTATGAAAAACTGTTTTTT. Its protein is CASSLPRALDAAYEKLFF. The entire variable domain, with the rest obtained from reference TRBV11-3 and TRBJ1-4, is as follows: EAGVVQSPRYKIIEKKQPVAFWCNPISGHNTLYWYLQNLGQGPELLIRYENEEAVDDSQLPKDRFSAERLKGVDSTLKIQPAELGDSAVYLCASSLPRALDAAYEKLFFGSGTQLSVL.

The rearrangement joins TRBV9 to TRBJ2-4, with 11 bases identical to TRBD2. Germline CDR1 and CDR2: SGDLS and YYNGEE. Trimming at V came to 3 bases and at J to 9 bases, leaving 8 bases not matched to a gene. This CDR3 is built from 15 residues. As DNA, the CDR3 is TGTGCCAGCAGCGCGGATAGCGGGGGGGACGGCATTCAGTACTTC. This sequence encodes CASSADSGGDGIQYF.

This clonotype was observed many times. This sequence joins TRBV12-3 or TRBV12-4 and TRBJ2-1, with D tentatively TRBD1 (6 bases). The germline V and J ends were trimmed by 3 bases and 4 bases, with 13 bases remaining between them. The CDR3 runs 15 residues. The CDR3, as DNA: TGTGCCAGCAGTTTTGGCCGAAGGGGGTACAATGAGCAGTTCTTC. The encoded protein is CASSFGRRGYNEQFF.

This clonotype occurred once. This rearrangement joins TRBV9 to TRBJ2-1; D possibly corresponds to TRBD2 (5 bases). V lost 4 bases, J lost 6 bases, and 14 bases lay in between. The CDR3 sequence is 14 residues long. Germline CDR1 reads SGDLS; CDR2 reads YYNGEE. The CDR3 sequence is CASSLSPGSNEQFF. The CDR3 DNA follows: TGTGCCAGCAGCCTAAGCCCGGGGAGCAATGAGCAGTTCTTC.

The chain combines TRBV20-1 with TRBJ2-1, with 10 bases aligning to TRBD2. V trimming: 6 bases; J trimming: 6 bases; junction bases outside the gene matches: 14. The V gene's germline CDR1 is DFQATT and CDR2 SNEGSKA (reference sequence). The CDR3 length is 16 residues. CDR3 nucleotide sequence: TGCAGTGCCCCCCCGCTTAGCGGGGGGCCGGGCAATGAGCAGTTCTTC. This encodes CSAPPLSGGPGNEQFF.

There are a few counts of this clonotype. J is TRBJ2-7 and V is TRBV12-5, with TRBD1 matching 9 bases. This CDR3 contains 15 residues. From germline, CDR1 is LGHNT and CDR2 FRNRAP. V trimming: 4 bases; J trimming: 7 bases; junction bases outside the gene matches: 11. CDR3 amino acids: CASGSLQGAPGEQYF. CDR3 in DNA: TGTGCTAGTGGTTCCCTACAGGGGGCCCCAGGAGAGCAGTACTTC.

V and J are TRBV25-1 and TRBJ2-7; 9 bases map to TRBD1. Unmatched junction bases numbered 3, after V lost 1 base and J lost 5 bases. Germline CDR1 is MGHDK and CDR2 is SYGVNS. The CDR3 spans 14 residues. CDR3 amino acids: CASSEWDRVHEQYF. In DNA form, the CDR3 reads TGTGCCAGCAGTGAATGGGACAGGGTCCACGAGCAGTACTTC.

The J gene is TRBJ1-1, the V gene TRBV4-3; weak D call: TRBD1 (5 bases). The CDR3 has 13 residues. Trimming pared 0 bases from V and 7 bases from J, leaving 9 bases between. The germline V gene encodes CDR1 LGHNA and CDR2 YSLEER. The CDR3 DNA reads as TGCGCCAGCAGCCAAGATACGGGGCTTGAAGCTTTCTTT. Translation: CASSQDTGLEAFF.

This chain joins TRBV7-2 and TRBJ2-1; TRBD2 is a possible D gene (6 bases). The CDR3 is 15 amino acids. V was cut by 0 bases and J by 3 bases, with 9 bases left in between. Germline CDR1 is SGHTA and CDR2 is FQGNSA. Here the CDR3 DNA reads TGTGCCAGCAGCTTAGCCTCGGAGGGCTACAATGAGCAGTTCTTC. It encodes CASSLASEGYNEQFF.

The rearrangement joins TRBV5-1 to TRBJ2-2, with 9 bases that match TRBD1. This CDR3 is built from 14 residues. J was trimmed by 6 bases and V by 9 bases; bases with no gene match: 9. Germline V gene sequence: CDR1 SGHRS, CDR2 YFSETQ. In nucleotides, the CDR3 is TGCGCCACCAGTACAGGGGGCAGATCCGGGGAGCTGTTTTTT. Translation: CATSTGGRSGELFF.

This clonotype occurred many times. V and J are TRBV5-1 and TRBJ2-1; 9 bases match TRBD1. This CDR3 spans 14 amino acids. The germline V gene encodes CDR1 SGHRS and CDR2 YFSETQ. The ends lost 4 bases at V and 9 bases at J; junction bases unmatched: 8. CDR3 protein: CASSTGTGWGEQFF. DNA for the CDR3: TGCGCCAGCAGCACCGGGACAGGGTGGGGTGAGCAGTTCTTC.

This clonotype was observed at least ten times. The chain has TRBV7-9 and TRBJ1-5; tentatively, D is TRBD1 (6 bases). The CDR3 is 17 residues long. Trimming removed 5 bases at V and 0 bases at J, with 17 bases between. CDR1 is SEHNR, CDR2 FQNEAQ, per germline (reference sequence). The CDR3 DNA sequence: TGTGCCAGCAGCAGTTACGAAGGGGGATATAGCAATCAGCCCCAGCATTTT. It translates to CASSSYEGGYSNQPQHF.

The chain joins TRBV7-2 to TRBJ2-1; no clear D. The length of the CDR3 is 13 residues. The V end was cut by 5 bases, the J end by 4 bases, with 9 bases between. From germline, CDR1 is SGHTA and CDR2 FQGNSA. CDR3 region: CASSEGHYNEQFF. In nucleotides, the CDR3 is TGTGCCAGCAGCGAAGGTCATTACAATGAGCAGTTCTTC.

This rearrangement joins TRBV7-2 to TRBJ2-4; no clear D. V lost 1 base to trimming and J lost 8 bases, with 9 bases between them. The length of the CDR3 is 13 residues. Looked up from germline, CDR1 is SGHTA and CDR2 is FQGNSA. In nucleotides, the CDR3 is TGTGCCAGCAGCTTAGACTCGAGAGACATTCAGTACTTC. This gives the protein CASSLDSRDIQYF. Together with reference TRBV7-2 and TRBJ2-4, the CDR3 gives the full variable domain: GAGVSQSPSNKVTEKGKDVELRCDPISGHTALYWYRQSLGQGLEFLIYFQGNSAPDKSGLPSDRFSAERTGGSVSTLTIQRTQQEDSAVYLCASSLDSRDIQYFGAGTRLSVL.

J is TRBJ1-6 and V is TRBV7-2; possible D gene TRBD1, 5 bases. V lost 5 bases and J 10 bases, leaving 18 bases between the germline ends. This CDR3 is built from 15 residues. Germline V gene sequence: CDR1 SGHTA, CDR2 FQGNSA. CDR3 in amino acids: CASSLGLGLGSPLHF. In DNA form, the CDR3 reads TGTGCCAGCAGCCTAGGCTTGGGACTTGGGTCACCCCTCCACTTT.

The rearrangement uses TRBV15 and TRBJ2-3; tentative D call: TRBD1 (6 bases). Germline lookup yields CDR1 LNHNV and CDR2 YYDKDF (reference sequence). The length of the CDR3 is 15 residues. Deletions cut 1 base from V and 1 base from J, with 9 bases between. The CDR3 DNA follows: TGTGCCACCAGCAGAGGGAACAGGGGCACAGATACGCAGTATTTT. Translating gives CATSRGNRGTDTQYF.

The chain employs TRBV5-6 and TRBJ2-7, with 8 bases fitting TRBD2. Germline V CDR1 and CDR2: SGHDT, YYEEEE. CDR3 length: 12 residues. Trimming took 3 bases from V and 6 from J; bases not matched to a gene: 2. The CDR3: CASSSTSGEQYF. CDR3 DNA: TGTGCCAGCAGCTCTACTAGCGGCGAGCAGTACTTC.

There are a few counts of this clonotype. The chain recombines TRBV5-1 with TRBJ2-7; D not resolved. The CDR3 has 13 amino acids. V gave up 0 bases and J gave up 7 bases, with 11 bases separating them. Germline V CDR1 and CDR2: SGHRS, YFSETQ. The DNA for the CDR3 is TGCGCCAGCAGCTTGGGAATAGGGTTGGAGCAGTACGTC. Translating it yields CASSLGIGLEQYV.

The rearrangement joins TRBV7-2 to TRBJ2-1; D call uncertain. The CDR3 is 13 amino acids. Germline-derived CDR1 and CDR2 are SGHTA and FQGNSA. The V gene lost 5 bases and the J gene lost 10 bases, with 15 bases spanning the gap. CDR3 in amino acids: CASSPYFGDEQFF. The CDR3 DNA is TGTGCCAGCAGCCCCTATTTCGGAGACGAGCAGTTCTTC.

CDR3 sequence reads: CSARPSGGSGEQFF. In DNA form, the CDR3 reads TGCAGTGCTAGGCCTAGCGGGGGGTCAGGCGAGCAGTTCTTC. This chain connects TRBV20-1 to TRBJ2-1, with TRBD2 matching over 11 bases. V shed 3 bases and J 10 bases; nucleotides not matched to a gene: 8. CDR3 length: 14 amino acids. The germline V gene has CDR1 DFQATT and CDR2 SNEGSKA (reference sequence).

The rearrangement links TRBV5-1 to TRBJ2-7; 14 bases map to TRBD2. V dropped 4 bases and J dropped 3; count of bases not matched to a gene: 6. From germline, CDR1 is SGHRS and CDR2 YFSETQ. The length of the CDR3 is 16 residues. CDR3 nucleotides: TGCGCCAGCAGCCCGGGACTAGCGGGGGTCCTCTACGAGCAGTACTTC. Protein sequence: CASSPGLAGVLYEQYF.

This CDR3 reads CSAQPGLAIPDTQYF. In DNA form, the CDR3 reads TGCAGTGCTCAGCCGGGACTAGCGATCCCAGATACGCAGTATTTT. J is TRBJ2-3 and V is TRBV20-1, with 10 bases matching TRBD2. The CDR3 has 15 residues. The V gene end was trimmed by 5 bases and the J gene end by 4 bases; junction bases not matched to a gene: 9. Looked up from germline, CDR1 is DFQATT and CDR2 is SNEGSKA (reference sequence).

This clonotype showed up just a few times. This chain uses TRBV24-1 with TRBJ2-5; D remains ambiguous. The V end was cut by 2 bases, the J end by 4 bases, with 4 bases between. The CDR3 spans 12 residues. Germline CDR1 reads KGHDR; CDR2 reads SFDVKD. The CDR3 region has the DNA TGTGCCACCAGTGATTGGGGAGAGACCCAGTACTTC. It is translated as CATSDWGETQYF.

The table lists this clonotype with a few counts. V and J are TRBV20-1 and TRBJ1-1; D call uncertain. This CDR3 region has 11 residues. V was trimmed by 6 bases and J by 0 bases, leaving 5 bases between them. Per the germline V gene, CDR1 is DFQATT and CDR2 is SNEGSKA (reference sequence). CDR3 sequence: CSAAMNTEAFF. CDR3 nucleotide sequence: TGCAGTGCCGCGATGAACACTGAAGCTTTCTTT.

This clonotype was seen a single time. The chain uses TRBV5-1 and TRBJ1-1; D gene unclear. Per germline, CDR1 SGHRS and CDR2 YFSETQ. The CDR3 sequence is 15 residues long. Trimming removed 3 bases from V and 0 bases from J, with 12 bases in between. CDR3 sequence (DNA): TGCGCCAGCAGCTCGAAGGAGAGCATGAACACTGAAGCTTTCTTT. Translated, it gives CASSSKESMNTEAFF.

V and J are TRBV10-3 and TRBJ2-7, with D perhaps TRBD1 or TRBD2 (5 bases each). Germline assignment: CDR1 ENHRY and CDR2 SYGVKD. This CDR3 is built from 13 residues. V gave up 0 bases and J gave up 4 bases, with 7 bases separating them. The CDR3 spells CAISESGEYEQYF. DNA for the CDR3: TGTGCCATCAGTGAGTCGGGGGAGTACGAGCAGTACTTC.